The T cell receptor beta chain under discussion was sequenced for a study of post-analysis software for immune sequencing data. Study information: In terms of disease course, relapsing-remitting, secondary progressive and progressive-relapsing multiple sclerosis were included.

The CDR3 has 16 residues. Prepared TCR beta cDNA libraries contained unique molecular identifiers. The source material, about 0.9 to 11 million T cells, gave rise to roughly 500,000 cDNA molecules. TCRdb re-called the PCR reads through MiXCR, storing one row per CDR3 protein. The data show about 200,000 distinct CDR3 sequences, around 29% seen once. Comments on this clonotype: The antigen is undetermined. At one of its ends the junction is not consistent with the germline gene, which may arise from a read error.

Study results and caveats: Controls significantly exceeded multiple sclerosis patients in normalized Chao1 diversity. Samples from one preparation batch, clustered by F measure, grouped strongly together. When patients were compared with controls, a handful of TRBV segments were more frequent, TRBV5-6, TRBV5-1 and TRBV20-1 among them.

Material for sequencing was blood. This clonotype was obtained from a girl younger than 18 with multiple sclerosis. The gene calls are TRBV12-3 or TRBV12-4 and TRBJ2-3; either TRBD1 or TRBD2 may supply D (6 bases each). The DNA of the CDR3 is TGTGCCAGCAGTCTCTGGGGGGCGCCAAGGGCAGATACACAGTATTTT. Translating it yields CASSLWGAPRADTQYF.